A selection of T cell receptor beta chains follows, all from one sample in a study of beta chain features in type 1 diabetes. Data came from immunoSEQ multiplex PCR; TCRdb stores just in-frame clones and leaves some out. The sample comprises 250,000 to 350,000 clones, approximately 15% of which are singletons, and around 7% rests with the top ten. The sample taken for sequencing was central memory CD4+ T cells from blood. These receptors were obtained from a young man in good health. Both conserved end residues are part of each CDR3. The D gene is left open where the match is weak. Expanded clones get a size class; other rows say once, few or many, or leave the size out.

TRBJ2-1,15,NA,TRBV7-6,NA,CASSTTRSSYNEQFF,TGTGCCAGCAGCACCACTAGATCATCCTACAATGAGCAGTTCTTC
TRBJ2-4,15,few,TRBV2,NA,CASREQSLAKNIQYF,TGTGCCAGCAGAGAACAGTCCTTAGCCAAAAACATTCAGTACTTC
TRBJ2-2,12,NA,TRBV6-1,NA,CASSGFGGELFF,TGTGCCAGCAGTGGGTTTGGCGGGGAGCTGTTTTTT
TRBJ2-1,14,NA,TRBV11-2,TRBD2,CASSLAGGTGEQFF,TGTGCCAGCAGCTTGGCGGGAGGCACCGGTGAGCAGTTCTTC
TRBJ1-2,12,few,TRBV6-1,TRBD1,CASSLGGRGYTF,TGTGCCAGCAGTTTAGGGGGCAGAGGCTACACCTTC
TRBJ1-2,15,NA,TRBV11-3,NA,CASSLETGAVYGYTF,TGTGCCAGCAGCTTAGAAACGGGGGCAGTATATGGCTACACCTTC
TRBJ1-1,13,NA,TRBV27,TRBD1,CASRPGGGTEAFF,TGTGCCAGCAGGCCAGGGGGAGGCACTGAAGCTTTCTTT
TRBJ1-6,14,few,TRBV2,TRBD1,CASNGDRGYSPLHF,TGTGCCAGCAACGGGGACAGGGGCTATTCACCCCTCCACTTT
TRBJ2-7,16,many,TRBV23-1,NA,CASSQPNFTGKYEQYF,TGCGCCAGCAGTCAACCAAATTTTACAGGGAAGTACGAGCAGTACTTC
TRBJ1-2,14,NA,TRBV29-1,TRBD1,CSVRLTGGDYGYTF,TGCAGCGTTCGGCTCACAGGGGGCGACTATGGCTACACCTTC
TRBJ1-4,14,few,TRBV5-1,TRBD1,CASSEGQGREKLFF,TGCGCCAGCAGCGAGGGACAGGGGAGGGAAAAACTGTTTTTT
TRBJ2-2,15,few,TRBV9,NA,CASSVGAGTVGELFF,TGTGCCAGCAGCGTAGGGGCAGGGACCGTCGGGGAGCTGTTTTTT
TRBJ1-6,13,NA,TRBV27,NA,CASRLTRNSPLHF,TGTGCCAGCAGGCTGACACGGAATTCACCCCTCCACTTT
TRBJ1-5,14,few,TRBV28,NA,CASSLGGPNQPQHF,TGTGCCAGCAGTTTAGGAGGACCTAATCAGCCCCAGCATTTT
TRBJ1-2,14,many,TRBV10-3,TRBD1,CAISAKQGATGYTF,TGTGCCATCAGTGCGAAACAGGGGGCGACCGGCTACACCTTC
TRBJ2-7,13,NA,TRBV7-2,NA,CASSPGTPNEQYF,TGTGCCAGCAGCCCCGGGACTCCGAACGAGCAGTACTTC